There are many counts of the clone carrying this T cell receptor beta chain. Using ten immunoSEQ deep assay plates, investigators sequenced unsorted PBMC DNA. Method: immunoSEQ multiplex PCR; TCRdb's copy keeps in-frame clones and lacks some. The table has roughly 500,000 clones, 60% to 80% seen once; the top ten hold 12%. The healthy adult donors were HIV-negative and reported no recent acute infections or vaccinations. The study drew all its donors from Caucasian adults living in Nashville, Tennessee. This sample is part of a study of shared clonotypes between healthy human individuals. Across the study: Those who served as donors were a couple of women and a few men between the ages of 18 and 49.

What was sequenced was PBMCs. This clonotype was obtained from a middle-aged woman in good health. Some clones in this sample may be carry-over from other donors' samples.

CDR3 bases: TGTGCCATCAGGGGGACTAGCGGGAGGTACTACGAGCAGTACTTC. Protein sequence: CAIRGTSGRYYEQYF. The chain employs TRBV10-3 and TRBJ2-7; 15 bases line up with TRBD2. From germline, CDR1 is ENHRY and CDR2 SYGVKD. V dropped 6 bases and J dropped 3; count of bases not matched to a gene: 3. This CDR3 spans 15 amino acids.